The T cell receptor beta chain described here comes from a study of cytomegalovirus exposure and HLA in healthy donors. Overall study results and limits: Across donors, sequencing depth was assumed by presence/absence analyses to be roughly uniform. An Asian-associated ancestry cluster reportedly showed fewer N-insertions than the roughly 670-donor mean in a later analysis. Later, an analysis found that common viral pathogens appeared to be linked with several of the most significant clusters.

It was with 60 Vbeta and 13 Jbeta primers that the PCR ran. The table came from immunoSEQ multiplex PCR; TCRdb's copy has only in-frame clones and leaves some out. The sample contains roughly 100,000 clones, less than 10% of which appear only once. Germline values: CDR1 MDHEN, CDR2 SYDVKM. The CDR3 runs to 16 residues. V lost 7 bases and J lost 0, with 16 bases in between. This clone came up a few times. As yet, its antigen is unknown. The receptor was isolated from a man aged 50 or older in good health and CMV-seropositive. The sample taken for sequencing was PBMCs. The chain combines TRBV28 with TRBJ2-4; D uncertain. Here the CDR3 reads CASTNLPGLAKNIQYF. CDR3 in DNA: TGTGCCAGCACCAACTTACCTGGTCTAGCCAAAAACATTCAGTACTTC.